The rows below give T cell receptor beta chains drawn from one sample of a study of blood T cell repertoires in COVID-19. Assay: immunoSEQ multiplex PCR; the TCRdb copy retains only in-frame clones and omits some. This table has some 200,000 clones, over 75% appearing once. Sequencing used peripheral blood. Receptor source: a man between 35 and 55 years old with active or convalescent COVID-19. Each CDR3 is given with its conserved first and last residue. D genes are given only for firm matches. Size is omitted from some rows. Given values are once, few, many or a class for expanded clones.

-	TRBJ1-1	TRBV11-1	TRBD1	CASTDRAYPEAFF	TGTGCCAGCACGGACAGGGCGTATCCTGAAGCTTTCTTT
once	TRBJ1-2	TRBV27	TRBD1	CASGVTGAIVYGYTF	TGTGCCAGCGGGGTGACAGGGGCCATCGTCTATGGCTACACCTTC
-	TRBJ1-2	TRBV14	TRBD1	CASSQDGRTGGGYTF	TGTGCCAGCAGCCAAGATGGAAGAACAGGGGGAGGCTACACCTTC
-	TRBJ1-2	TRBV10-3	-	CAISEFSENGYTF	TGTGCCATCAGTGAGTTTAGTGAAAATGGCTACACCTTC
-	TRBJ2-2	TRBV9	-	CASSVLGGNTGELFF	TGTGCCAGCAGCGTACTAGGCGGTAACACCGGGGAGCTGTTTTTT
-	TRBJ2-3	TRBV5-6	TRBD1	CASSFGQGFPDTQYF	TGTGCCAGCAGCTTCGGACAGGGGTTTCCAGATACGCAGTATTTT
-	TRBJ2-3	TRBV6-2/TRBV6-3	-	CASSYRRLPELTDTQYF	TGTGCCAGCAGTTACAGGCGGCTACCGGAGCTCACAGATACGCAGTATTTT
-	TRBJ1-1	TRBV19	-	CASSILAENTEAFF	TGTGCCAGTAGTATATTGGCCGAGAACACTGAAGCTTTCTTT
-	TRBJ2-3	TRBV5-6	-	CASSVGTDTQYF	TGTGCCAGCAGCGTAGGCACAGATACGCAGTATTTT
-	TRBJ1-1	TRBV28	-	CASSSRMNTEAFF	TGTGCCAGCAGTTCCAGAATGAACACTGAAGCTTTCTTT
-	TRBJ1-2	TRBV19	-	CASSPLGEIYGYTF	TGTGCCAGTAGTCCCCTCGGGGAGATCTATGGCTACACCTTC
few	TRBJ1-6	TRBV7-2	-	CASSLAGAAPTSPLHF	TGTGCCAGCAGCTTAGCCGGAGCGGCTCCCACTTCACCCCTCCACTTT
-	TRBJ2-7	TRBV7-9	TRBD1	CASSAPGQRTEQYF	TGTGCCAGCAGCGCTCCGGGACAGCGGACCGAGCAGTACTTC
once	TRBJ1-1	TRBV28	TRBD1	CATKTGTNTEAFF	TGTGCCACCAAGACAGGGACGAACACTGAAGCTTTCTTT
-	TRBJ1-1	TRBV27	-	CASSLFSLDTEAFF	TGTGCCAGCAGTTTATTCTCCCTCGACACTGAAGCTTTCTTT
once	TRBJ1-6	TRBV27	-	CASSWTANNSPLHF	TGTGCCAGCAGTTGGACAGCTAATAATTCACCCCTCCACTTT
-	TRBJ1-5	TRBV15	TRBD1	CATSPGTGPNQPQHF	TGTGCCACCAGCCCGGGGACAGGGCCCAATCAGCCCCAGCATTTT
-	TRBJ1-5	TRBV20-1	-	CSAEASQPQHF	TGCAGTGCTGAGGCTTCGCAGCCCCAGCATTTT
-	TRBJ1-1	TRBV19	TRBD1	CASSIPGQVNTEAFF	TGTGCCAGTAGTATACCGGGACAGGTAAACACTGAAGCTTTCTTT
-	TRBJ2-3	TRBV7-9	TRBD2	CASSVRSLGAGATDTQYF	TGTGCCAGCAGCGTACGATCCCTAGGAGCGGGGGCCACAGATACGCAGTATTTT
-	TRBJ2-4	TRBV27	TRBD2	CASSFAASGVKNIQYF	TGTGCCAGCAGTTTCGCGGCTAGCGGGGTCAAAAACATTCAGTACTTC
-	TRBJ1-1	TRBV28	TRBD1	CASSPTGQPNTEAFF	TGTGCCAGCAGTCCCACGGGACAGCCGAACACTGAAGCTTTCTTT
-	TRBJ2-7	TRBV2	-	CASSEGVQGSSRIRQYF	TGTGCCAGCAGTGAAGGCGTGCAGGGGTCAAGCCGTATCCGGCAGTACTTC
-	TRBJ2-7	TRBV7-9	TRBD2	CASSLALGGLANDEQYF	TGTGCCAGCAGCTTAGCTCTTGGGGGACTAGCGAACGACGAGCAGTACTTC
few	TRBJ1-4	TRBV5-5	TRBD1	CASSLGRTGGPGNEKLFF	TGTGCCAGCAGCTTGGGAAGGACAGGGGGCCCTGGTAATGAAAAACTGTTTTTT
few	TRBJ2-1	TRBV5-4	TRBD1	CASSLGTGTYNEQFF	TGTGCCAGCAGCTTAGGGACAGGGACCTACAATGAGCAGTTCTTC